This TCR beta chain came from a study of blood T cell repertoires in COVID-19. For the study at large: Material from acute and convalescent COVID-19 was sourced from the United States, Italy and Spain.

Per germline, CDR1 LNHDA and CDR2 SQIVND (reference sequence). The CDR3 loop spans 13 amino acids. Trimming removed 0 bases from V and 4 bases from J, with 6 bases in between. Original analysis: How many nucleated cells were present was estimated from reference gene primer amplification. Generated by immunoSEQ multiplex PCR, the TCRdb table keeps only in-frame clones and is missing some. That table supplies the V and J calls and clone size; D and trimming were determined from the DNA. Of hundreds of thousands of clones in the sample, around 87% were seen once. The material sequenced was PBMCs or T cells enriched from blood (not recorded which). This clonotype originated in a young man who had recovered from COVID-19. The gene calls are TRBV19 and TRBJ1-2; D might be TRBD1 (6 bases). The CDR3 region is CASSIDRGYGYTF. The CDR3 DNA sequence: TGTGCCAGTAGTATAGACAGGGGCTATGGCTACACCTTC.